Below, one T cell receptor beta chain is given with its context. The CDR3 spans 12 residues. Trimming removed 0 bases from V and 10 bases from J, with 10 bases in between. The germline CDR1 and CDR2 sequences are GTSNPN and SVGIG (reference sequence). Both TRBC1 and TRBC2 were covered by a beta constant-region primer of two equimolar oligonucleotides. Four rounds of PCR amplified the ligated cDNA using nested alpha and beta constant-region primers plus SP2. TCRdb redid the calling of the UMI-ligation and nested PCR reads with MiXCR, one entry per CDR3 protein. The sample yields 7,900 or so distinct CDR3 sequences, approximately 30% seen once. This record comes from a study of naive and memory T cell subsets.

The J gene is TRBJ1-3, the V gene TRBV30, with TRBD1 as a possible D gene (5 bases). Sequencing was performed on CD8+ TEMRA cells from blood. Sample subset: effector memory re-expressing CD45RA, CD45RA+ CD27-. The clonotype was recovered from a human donor in good health. The CDR3: CAWSVGAATIYF. The CDR3 coding sequence is TGTGCCTGGAGTGTCGGGGCCGCTACCATATATTTT.